The following is a T cell receptor (beta chain) sequence with its context. The target antigen is unknown. MiXCR, run by TCRdb on the reads, gives a single entry per CDR3 protein. The sample lists about 920,000 distinct CDR3 sequences; 30% to 40% were seen once. This sample was included in a study of T cell repertoires in cytomegalovirus infection. In the study overall: Shared public TCR beta signatures pointed to both CMV infection and a matching HLA type.

The germline V gene encodes CDR1 MNHEY and CDR2 SVGAGI. CDR3 size: 13 residues. Trimming removed 0 bases at V and 6 bases at J, with 8 bases between. This receptor was identified in a human donor in good health (CMV status not recorded). Some clones in this sample may be carry-over from other donors' samples. This rearrangement joins TRBV6-5 to TRBJ1-2; D unresolved. The input for sequencing was cultured CD8+ T cells from PBMCs, taken from culture after CMV antigen stimulation. CDR3 amino acids: CASSYSLRDGYTF. The CDR3 region has the DNA TGTGCCAGCAGTTACTCGTTGAGGGATGGCTACACCTTC.